Shown below are 13 T cell receptor beta chains from a single sample sequenced in a study of blood T cell repertoires in COVID-19. TCRdb's copy holds only in-frame clones and misses some; the assay was immunoSEQ multiplex PCR. The sample carries roughly 150,000 clones, 70% to 85% recorded once. The sample was PBMCs or T cells enriched from blood (not recorded which). These receptors all stem from a woman aged 18-29 years who had been exposed to COVID-19.

Written as DNA, the CDR3 is TGTGCCAGCAGCCTCGGGGGAAGCTGGCAGTTCTTC. It codes for CASSLGGSWQFF. The rearrangement links TRBV11-3 to TRBJ2-1, with a tentative D call TRBD2 (6 bases). V lost 5 bases to trimming and J lost 12 bases, with 14 bases between them. The CDR3 consists of 12 residues. CDR1 and CDR2 from the germline V gene are SGHNT and YENEEA.

This chain joins TRBV5-6 and TRBJ2-1; 8 nucleotides agree with TRBD2. CDR3 size: 16 residues. V gave up 3 bases and J gave up 4 bases; unmatched junction bases: 9. Looked up from germline, CDR1 is SGHDT and CDR2 is YYEEEE. Here the CDR3 reads CASSWERLARYNEQFF. The CDR3 DNA reads TGTGCCAGCAGCTGGGAGAGACTAGCGAGATACAATGAGCAGTTCTTC.

In regard to this clone: A read error may produce the germline difference seen at one junction end. CDR3 bases: TGCGGCGTCCAACACAGGGGGCACCAAGAGACCCAGTACTTC. Translating it yields CGVQHRGHQETQYF. The rearrangement uses TRBV29-1 and TRBJ2-5; 9 bases line up with TRBD1. Germline V gene data show CDR1 as SQVTM and CDR2 as ANQGSEA. The CDR3 sequence is 14 residues long.

The rearrangement joins TRBV9 to TRBJ2-1, with D unresolved. This CDR3 has 15 residues. Germline V gives CDR1 SGDLS, CDR2 YYNGEE. V was cut by 2 bases and J by 0 bases, with 9 bases left in between. The CDR3 DNA follows: TGTGCCAGCAGCGTCGGTCTGAGCTCCTACAATGAGCAGTTCTTC. The encoded protein is CASSVGLSSYNEQFF.

This chain joins TRBV6-5 and TRBJ1-2; perhaps TRBD1 as D (5 bases). The ends were cut back, 2 bases at V and 0 bases at J, with 13 bases in the middle. This CDR3 is built from 16 residues. Looked up from germline, CDR1 is MNHEY and CDR2 is SVGAGI. CDR3 sequence reads: CASSYDGRAANYGYTF. CDR3 bases: TGTGCCAGCAGTTACGATGGCAGGGCGGCTAACTATGGCTACACCTTC.

The V and J genes are TRBV19 and TRBJ2-1; 10 bases map to TRBD2. The ends lost 8 bases at V and 2 bases at J; junction bases unmatched: 15. Germline CDR1 is LNHDA and CDR2 is SQIVND (reference sequence). The CDR3 consists of 18 residues. DNA for the CDR3: TGTGCCAGTTCGGGGGTAGCGGGAGGACACTACCCCTACAATGAGCAGTTCTTC. The encoded protein is CASSGVAGGHYPYNEQFF.

This clone came up once. The gene calls are TRBV29-1 and TRBJ2-7; 7 positions match TRBD1. CDR3 size: 12 residues. CDR1 and CDR2 (germline): SQVTM, ANQGSEA. V trimming: 5 bases; J trimming: 3 bases; junction bases outside the gene matches: 4. The CDR3 nucleotides are TGCAGCGTTATGAACAGGGGCTACGAGCAGTACTTC. It yields the protein CSVMNRGYEQYF.

V and J are TRBV7-9 and TRBJ1-5, with D uncertain. V was clipped by 0 bases and J by 1 base, with 13 bases between them. This CDR3 has 17 residues. Germline V lookup: CDR1 SEHNR, CDR2 FQNEAQ (reference sequence). The CDR3 DNA is TGTGCCAGCAGCTTAGCCCGTGTTGCGGGGAGCAATCAGCCCCAGCATTTT. This translates into CASSLARVAGSNQPQHF.

V and J are TRBV28 and TRBJ1-2; D possibly corresponds to TRBD1 (5 bases). This CDR3 is built from 15 residues. V shed 6 bases and J shed 8 bases, with 22 bases lying between them. Germline CDR1 is MDHEN and CDR2 is SYDVKM. CDR3 in DNA: TGTGCCAGCAGCAAGACAATAATACAAGGGGTCGGCTACACCTTC. It specifies CASSKTIIQGVGYTF.

The chain recombines TRBV4-3 with TRBJ2-1, with D possibly matching TRBD1 (5 bases). Trimming stripped 0 bases from V and 8 bases from J, with 11 bases between. Germline loops: CDR1 LGHNA, CDR2 YSLEER. The CDR3 length is 14 residues. The CDR3 DNA follows: TGCGCCAGCAGCCAAGACCAGGGTAACGATGAGCAGTTCTTC. The encoded protein is CASSQDQGNDEQFF.

The chain couples TRBV19 to TRBJ2-7, with 10 bases matching TRBD1. The CDR3 runs 15 residues. The ends lost 5 bases at V and 3 bases at J; junction bases unmatched: 7. Germline CDR1 and CDR2: LNHDA and SQIVND (reference sequence). Here the CDR3 DNA reads TGTGCCAGTAGTGTTGGGACAGGGGTCAACTACGAGCAGTACTTC. It encodes CASSVGTGVNYEQYF.

This clone was seen once. The chain is built from TRBV27 and TRBJ2-1; 11 bases fit TRBD2. This CDR3 is built from 14 residues. V shed 8 bases and J 8 bases; nucleotides not matched to a gene: 8. Germline V lookup: CDR1 MNHEY, CDR2 SMNVEV (reference sequence). The chain's CDR3 is CASGGLAGSHEQFF. The CDR3 nucleotides are TGTGCCAGCGGCGGACTAGCGGGCAGTCATGAGCAGTTCTTC.

V and J are TRBV4-1 and TRBJ2-7, with D possibly matching TRBD2 (5 bases). Trimming took off 4 bases at V and 0 bases at J, with 16 bases between the two ends. Germline lookup yields CDR1 MGHRA and CDR2 YSYEKL. The CDR3 is 16 amino acids. The DNA for the CDR3 is TGCGCCAGCAGCCCCCCTGGAGGCGCGGACTCCTACGAGCAGTACTTC. Translated: CASSPPGGADSYEQYF.